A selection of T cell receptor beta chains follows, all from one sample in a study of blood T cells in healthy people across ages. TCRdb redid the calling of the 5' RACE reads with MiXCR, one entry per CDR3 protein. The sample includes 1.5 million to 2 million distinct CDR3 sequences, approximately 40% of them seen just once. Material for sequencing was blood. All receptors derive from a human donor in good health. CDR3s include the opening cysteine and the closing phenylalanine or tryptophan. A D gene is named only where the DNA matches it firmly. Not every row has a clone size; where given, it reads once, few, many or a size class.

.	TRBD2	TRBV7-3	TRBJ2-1	TGTGCCAGCAGCCAACTAGCGGGGGTTAGCTCCTACAATGAGCAGTTCTTC	CASSQLAGVSSYNEQFF
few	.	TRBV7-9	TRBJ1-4	TGTGCCAGCAGCTTACGGGGCGCGGTTGAAAAACTGTTTTTT	CASSLRGAVEKLFF
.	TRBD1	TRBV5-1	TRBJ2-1	TGCGCCAGCAGCTCGGACAGGGCCAATGAGCAGTTCTTC	CASSSDRANEQFF
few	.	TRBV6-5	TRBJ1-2	TGTGCCAGCAGTTACACCGACGGGAGGCAGGCCGGCTACACCTTC	CASSYTDGRQAGYTF
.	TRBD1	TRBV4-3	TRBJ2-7	TGCGCCAGCAGCCAGACAGGGAAGATCTACGAGCAGTACTTC	CASSQTGKIYEQYF
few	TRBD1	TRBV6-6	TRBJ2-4	TGTGCCAGCAGCTCGGGACAGCACAAAAACATTCAGTACTTC	CASSSGQHKNIQYF
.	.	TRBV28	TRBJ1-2	TGTGCCAGCAGACAGGTTAACTATGGCTACACCTTC	CASRQVNYGYTF
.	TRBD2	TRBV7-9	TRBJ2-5	TGTGCCAGCGGCTTAACGCTAGCGGGGGAAGAGACCCAGTACTTC	CASGLTLAGEETQYF
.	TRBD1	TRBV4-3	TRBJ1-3	TGCGCCAGCAGCCCTTATAGGGACAGGGAGAACTCTGGAAACACCATATATTTT	CASSPYRDRENSGNTIYF
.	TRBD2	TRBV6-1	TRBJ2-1	TGTGCCAGCAGTGATGGTGGGACAGGGGACCTGACTAGCGGGGGGAGCTCCTACAATGAGCAGTTCTTC	CASSDGGTGDLTSGGSSYNEQFF
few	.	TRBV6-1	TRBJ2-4	TGTGCCAGCAGTGAAGGAATGGGTGGTTACCGTCAGTACTTC	CASSEGMGGYRQYF
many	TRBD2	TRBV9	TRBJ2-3	TGTGCCAGCAGCGCGGGGACTAGCGGGGTTAGAGATACGCAGTATTTT	CASSAGTSGVRDTQYF
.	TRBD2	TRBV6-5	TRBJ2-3	TGTGCCAGCAGCGGGGGGAGCGGGGGGGCAGATACGCAGTATTTT	CASSGGSGGADTQYF
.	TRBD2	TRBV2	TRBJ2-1	TGTGCCAGCAGTAAGGGGCTAGCGGGGGCCCAAAACGACAATGAGCAGTTCTTC	CASSKGLAGAQNDNEQFF
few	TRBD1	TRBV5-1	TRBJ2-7	TGCGCCAGCAGAAACAGGGGGTACGAGCAGTACTTC	CASRNRGYEQYF
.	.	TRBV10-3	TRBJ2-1	TGTGCCATCAGCGCAGGTTACAGAACCTACAATGAGCAGTTCTTC	CAISAGYRTYNEQFF
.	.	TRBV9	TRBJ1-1	TGTGCCAGCAGCGTAGCGGGGTTTAGCGACACTGAAGCTTTCTTT	CASSVAGFSDTEAFF
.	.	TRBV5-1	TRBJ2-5	TGCGCCAGCAGCTGGGGACGTACGAGGCTACAAGAGACCCAGTACTTC	CASSWGRTRLQETQYF
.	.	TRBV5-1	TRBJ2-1	TGCGCCAGCAGCTGGCAGGATCCCGGTGGCAATGAGCAGTTCTTC	CASSWQDPGGNEQFF
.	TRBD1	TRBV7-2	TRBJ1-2	TGTGCCAGTGACCGGGACAGGGGCCAGAAGGGCTACACCTTC	CASDRDRGQKGYTF
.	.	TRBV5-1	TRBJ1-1	TGCGCCAGCAGCTTGACAGAATGGGTCACTGAAGCTTTCTTT	CASSLTEWVTEAFF
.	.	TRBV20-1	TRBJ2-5	TGCAGTGCTAGGGACCCAGGGAGGAACGGGGAGACCCAGTACTTC	CSARDPGRNGETQYF
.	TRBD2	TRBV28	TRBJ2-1	TGTGCCAGCAGTGGGGGACTAGCGGGGTTCAATGAGCAGTTCTTC	CASSGGLAGFNEQFF
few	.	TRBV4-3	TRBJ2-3	TGCGCCAGCAGCCTATTCATGATTTTCACAGATACGCAGTATTTT	CASSLFMIFTDTQYF
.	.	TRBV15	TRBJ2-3	TGTGCCACCTCTCGACAGCCCACAGATACGCAGTATTTT	CATSRQPTDTQYF
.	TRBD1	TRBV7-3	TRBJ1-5	TGTGCCAGCAGCTCACTCCCTGGGACAGGGGAAAATCAGCCCCAGCATTTT	CASSSLPGTGENQPQHF
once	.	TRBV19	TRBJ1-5	TGTGCCAGTAGTACGAGAAGAAAACAGCCCCAGCATTTT	CASSTRRKQPQHF
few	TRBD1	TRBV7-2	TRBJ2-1	TGTGCCAGCAGCCCTCTGGGACAGGGGAGGGGGGGGGAGCAGTTCTTC	CASSPLGQGRGGEQFF
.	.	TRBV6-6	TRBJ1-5	TGTGCCAGCAGTTACCCCTCACCTAGTTATAGCAATCAGCCCCAGCATTTT	CASSYPSPSYSNQPQHF
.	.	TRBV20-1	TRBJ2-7	TGCAGTGCTCCCCGGGGGACCTACGAGCGGTACTTC	CSAPRGTYERYF
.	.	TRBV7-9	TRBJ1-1	TGTGCCAGCAGCCCACCCAGGTTATTTTTGGGGGTGATCGCTGAAGCTTTCTTT	CASSPPRLFLGVIAEAFF
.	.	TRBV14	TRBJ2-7	TGTGCCAGCAGCCAAGGTCCTTATACCTACGAGCAGTACTTC	CASSQGPYTYEQYF
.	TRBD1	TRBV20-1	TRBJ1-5	TGCAGTGCCGTAACAGGGGGTAGCAATCAGCCCCAGCATTTT	CSAVTGGSNQPQHF
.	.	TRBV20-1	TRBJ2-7	TGCAGTGCTAGAGTTCCTTTGGGGGGGGCGTACGAGCAGTACTTC	CSARVPLGGAYEQYF
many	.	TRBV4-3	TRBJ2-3	TGCGCCAGCGGAGTGGGGGGTAACACAGATACGCAGTATTTT	CASGVGGNTDTQYF
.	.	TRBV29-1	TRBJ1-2	TGCAGCGTTGTTCTCGGAGACTATGGCTACACCTTC	CSVVLGDYGYTF
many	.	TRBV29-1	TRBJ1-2	TGCAGCGTTGACGAAGCTAACTATGGCTACACCTTC	CSVDEANYGYTF
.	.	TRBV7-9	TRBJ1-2	TGTGCCAGCAGCTCGGCGGACGGCTTAAACTGCTATGGCTACACCTTC	CASSSADGLNCYGYTF
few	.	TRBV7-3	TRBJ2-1	TGTGCCAGCAGCTTGTCACCCGGGTCCTACAATGAGCAGTTCTTC	CASSLSPGSYNEQFF
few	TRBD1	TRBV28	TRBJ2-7	TGTGCCAGCAGTTTATTGAGGACAGGGGCTTCCTACGAGCAGTACTTC	CASSLLRTGASYEQYF
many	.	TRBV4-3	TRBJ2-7	TGCGCCAGCAGCCATCGAACGGATCCCTCCTACGAGCAGTACTTC	CASSHRTDPSYEQYF
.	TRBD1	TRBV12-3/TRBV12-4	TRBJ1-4	TGTGCCAGCAGTCCTATGGACAGGGGAGATGAAAAACTGTTTTTT	CASSPMDRGDEKLFF
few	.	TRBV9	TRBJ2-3	TGTGCCAGCAGCCCTAGAGACCCCACAGATACGCAGTATTTT	CASSPRDPTDTQYF
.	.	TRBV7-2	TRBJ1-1	TGTGCCAGCAGCGAGGGGCGGGCCACTGAAGCTTTCTTT	CASSEGRATEAFF
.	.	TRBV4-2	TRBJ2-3	TGTGCCAGCAGCGGGAGTGGTCGCTTCCGACCACCGAGGGATACGCAGTATTTT	CASSGSGRFRPPRDTQYF
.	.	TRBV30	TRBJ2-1	TGTGCCGGCTCAATGGGGCGCGGCAATGAGCAGTTCTTC	CAGSMGRGNEQFF
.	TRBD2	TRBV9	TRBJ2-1	TGTGCCAGCAGCGCCCCAAGCGGGAGCTATCTAGCGGGGGATGAGCAGTTCTTC	CASSAPSGSYLAGDEQFF
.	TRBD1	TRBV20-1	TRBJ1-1	TGCAGTGCTAGATGGACAGGGCCTAGTACTGAAGCTTTCTTT	CSARWTGPSTEAFF
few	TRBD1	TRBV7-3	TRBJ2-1	TGTGCCAGCAGCATGGGACAGCTCAATGAGCAGTTCTTC	CASSMGQLNEQFF
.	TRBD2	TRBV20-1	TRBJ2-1	TGCAGAGCTTGGACTAGCGGGGGGTACAATGAGCAGTTCTTC	CRAWTSGGYNEQFF
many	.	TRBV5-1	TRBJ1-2	TGTGCCAGCAGTCTCCCCCAGGGGTATGGCTACACCTTC	CASSLPQGYGYTF
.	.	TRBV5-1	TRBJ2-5	TGCGCCAGCAGCTTGGGGCCCCAAACTGAGACCCAGTACTTC	CASSLGPQTETQYF
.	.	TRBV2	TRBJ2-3	TGTGCCAGTTCGGGACGTCCAGATACGCAGTATTTT	CASSGRPDTQYF